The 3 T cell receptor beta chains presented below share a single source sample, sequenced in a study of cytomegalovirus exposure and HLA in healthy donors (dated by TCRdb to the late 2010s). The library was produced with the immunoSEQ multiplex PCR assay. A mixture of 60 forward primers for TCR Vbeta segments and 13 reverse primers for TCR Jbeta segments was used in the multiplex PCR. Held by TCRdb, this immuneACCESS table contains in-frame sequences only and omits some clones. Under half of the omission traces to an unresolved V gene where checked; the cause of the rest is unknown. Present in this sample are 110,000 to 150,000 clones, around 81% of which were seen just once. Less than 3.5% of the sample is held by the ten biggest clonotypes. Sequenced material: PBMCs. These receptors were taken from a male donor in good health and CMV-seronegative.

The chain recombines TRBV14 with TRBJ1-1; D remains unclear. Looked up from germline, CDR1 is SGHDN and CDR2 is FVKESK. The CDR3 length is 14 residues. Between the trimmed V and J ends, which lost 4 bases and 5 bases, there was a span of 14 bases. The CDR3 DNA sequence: TGTGCCAGCAGCCCTCGATTAGGAGGGACTGAAGCTTTCTTT. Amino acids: CASSPRLGGTEAFF.

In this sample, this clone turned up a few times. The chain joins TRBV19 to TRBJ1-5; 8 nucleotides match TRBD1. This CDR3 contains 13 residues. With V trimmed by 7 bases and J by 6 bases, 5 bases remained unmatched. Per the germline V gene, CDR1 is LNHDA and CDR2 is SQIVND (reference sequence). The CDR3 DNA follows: TGTGCCAGTATGGACAGGGAGGTTCAGCCCCAGCATTTT. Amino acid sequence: CASMDREVQPQHF.

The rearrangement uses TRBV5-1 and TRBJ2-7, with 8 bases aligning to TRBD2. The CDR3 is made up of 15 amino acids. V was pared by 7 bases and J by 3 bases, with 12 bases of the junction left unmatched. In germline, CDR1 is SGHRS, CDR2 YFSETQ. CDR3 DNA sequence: TGCGCCAGCGCCGCCGGGAGCGGGAGCAACTACGAGCAGTACTTC. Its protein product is CASAAGSGSNYEQYF.